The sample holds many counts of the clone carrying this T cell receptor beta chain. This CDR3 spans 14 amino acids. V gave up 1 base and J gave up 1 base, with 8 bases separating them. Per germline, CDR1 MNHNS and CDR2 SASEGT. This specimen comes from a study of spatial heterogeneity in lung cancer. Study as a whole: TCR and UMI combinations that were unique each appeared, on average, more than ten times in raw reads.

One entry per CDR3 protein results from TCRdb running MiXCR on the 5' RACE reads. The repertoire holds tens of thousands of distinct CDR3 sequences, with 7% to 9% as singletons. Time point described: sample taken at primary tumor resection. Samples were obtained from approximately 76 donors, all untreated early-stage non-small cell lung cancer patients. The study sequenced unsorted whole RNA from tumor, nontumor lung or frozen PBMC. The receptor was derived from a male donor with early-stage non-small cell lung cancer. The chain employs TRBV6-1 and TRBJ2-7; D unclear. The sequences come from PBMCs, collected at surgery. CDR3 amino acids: CASSEEDWSYEQYF. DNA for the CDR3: TGTGCCAGCAGTGAAGAGGATTGGTCCTACGAGCAGTACTTC.